The 9 T cell receptor beta chains listed next were all sequenced from one sample in a study of blood T cell repertoires in COVID-19 (dated by TCRdb to about 2020). Libraries were prepared through the immunoSEQ multiplex PCR assay. Drawn from immuneACCESS, this table holds only the in-frame rearrangements with V and J called that TCRdb kept. Clones are partly lost; checked studies trace under half to an unresolved V gene and leave the rest unexplained. Recorded for this sample are almost 100,000 clones; more than 75% of them occurred a single time. About 9.3% of the sample comes from the top ten. The sample was peripheral blood. The receptor set was obtained from a man between 50 and 59 years old with acute or convalescent COVID-19.

The chain is built from TRBV7-9 and TRBJ2-4, with D possibly being TRBD1 (5 bases). The germline CDR1 and CDR2 sequences are SEHNR and FQNEAQ (reference sequence). Trimming left V 5 bases short and J 0 bases short, with 14 bases between. This CDR3 spans 16 amino acids. CDR3 region: CASSDLRTLAKNIQYF. The CDR3 nucleotides read TGTGCCAGCAGCGACCTCCGGACACTAGCCAAAAACATTCAGTACTTC.

The chain is built from TRBV19 and TRBJ1-1, with D perhaps matching TRBD1 (6 bases). Trimming shortened V by 4 bases and J by 3 bases, and 9 bases separated the two germline ends. CDR1 is LNHDA and CDR2 is SQIVND in the germline V gene (reference sequence). This CDR3 region has 13 residues. The CDR3 coding sequence is TGTGCCAGTAGTACCGGACAGTACACTGAAGCTTTCTTT. Translation: CASSTGQYTEAFF.

J is TRBJ1-1 and V is TRBV11-2, with a possible D match to TRBD1 (5 bases). This CDR3 is built from 14 residues. CDR1 is SGHAT, CDR2 FQNNGV, per germline. V was pared by 1 base and J by 11 bases, with 17 bases between. CDR3 DNA sequence: TGTGCCAGCAGCTTAGGGGGGTCGGGGGTTCGGGCTTTCTTT. This translates into CASSLGGSGVRAFF.

The rearrangement uses TRBV7-6 and TRBJ2-2, with D unresolved. The V end lost 6 bases, the J end lost 1 base, and 12 bases lay between the germline ends. The CDR3 sequence is 15 residues long. Germline CDR1 is SGHVS and CDR2 is FNYEAQ. CDR3 region: CASSSGLRNTGELFF. For the CDR3, the DNA is TGTGCCAGCAGTTCAGGCCTTCGGAACACCGGGGAGCTGTTTTTT.

The chain employs TRBV10-3 and TRBJ1-3; D possibly corresponds to TRBD1 (5 bases). Trimming removed 6 bases at V and 2 bases at J, with 14 bases between. The germline CDR1 and CDR2 sequences are ENHRY and SYGVKD. The CDR3 has 15 residues. DNA for the CDR3: TGTGCCATCAGGGGGCTGGGCGCCGCTGGAAACACCATATATTTT. Its translation is CAIRGLGAAGNTIYF.

V gene TRBV11-3 combines with J gene TRBJ2-3; TRBD1 matches 7 bases. CDR3 size: 12 residues. Germline-derived CDR1 and CDR2 are SGHNT and YENEEA. J gave up 6 bases and V 6 bases, and 3 bases lay outside the gene matches. In DNA form, the CDR3 reads TGTGCCAGCAGAGGACAGGTCGATACGCAGTATTTT. Translation: CASRGQVDTQYF.

The J gene is TRBJ2-2, the V gene TRBV7-3; D perhaps matches TRBD2 (5 bases). V lost 1 base and J lost 1, with 13 bases in between. The germline V gene has CDR1 SGHTA and CDR2 FQGTGA. The CDR3 has 17 amino acids. The CDR3 sequence: CASSLSSGMMNTGELFF. The CDR3 DNA reads as TGTGCCAGCAGCTTAAGTTCCGGGATGATGAACACCGGGGAGCTGTTTTTT.

This clone was recorded a few times. The chain uses TRBV5-1 and TRBJ2-2; TRBD2 matches 10 bases. With 1 base clipped from V and 1 base from J, the junction kept 10 bases outside the gene matches. The CDR3 totals 19 residues. CDR1 and CDR2 (germline): SGHRS, YFSETQ. The CDR3 DNA follows: TGCGCCAGCAGCTTGTATAGGTTAGCGGGAGGACAGAACACCGGGGAGCTGTTTTTT. Protein product: CASSLYRLAGGQNTGELFF.

A few counts support this clone. This chain joins TRBV18 and TRBJ1-2; the D gene is possibly TRBD1 (5 bases). The CDR3 extends over 14 amino acids. The V gene's germline CDR1 is KGHSH and CDR2 LQKENI. The germline V and J ends were trimmed by 1 base and 6 bases, with 12 bases remaining between them. For the CDR3, the DNA is TGTGCCAGCTCACCACAAGTGGCAGGGCATGGCTACACCTTC. This gives the protein CASSPQVAGHGYTF.